The sample holds a few counts of the clone carrying this T cell receptor (beta chain). Its matching antigen is unknown. Amplification of TCR beta CDR3 regions was performed using RNA transcripts as template. First-round RT-PCR with HTBI primers amplified the TCR CDR3 region. TCRdb reprocessed the multiplex PCR reads with MiXCR, giving one entry per CDR3 protein. This sample has 300,000 to 400,000 distinct CDR3 sequences, with about 12% found just once. The PBMCs were sourced from fresh peripheral blood (10 ml). This sample stems from a study of T cells in Graves' hyperthyroidism and ophthalmopathy. The overall study: Peripheral blood specimens were obtained at initial diagnosis, prior to any treatment.

The study's findings and limits: Appearing also in blood were most of the thyroid clonotypes expanded above 0.001. Before onset, by a median of approximately 6.8 months, the model predicted ophthalmopathy.

The CDR3 contains 16 residues. The germline gives CDR1 MNHEY, CDR2 SVGEGT. Trimming shortened V by 5 bases and J by 10 bases, and 26 bases separated the two germline ends. The receptor comes from a woman aged 18-29 years with Graves' hyperthyroidism. The sample comprised blood. V usage is TRBV6-2 or TRBV6-3 and J usage is TRBJ1-2; D uncertain. This chain's CDR3 is CASSERFRGVGTTYTF. The CDR3 bases are TGTGCCAGCAGTGAAAGGTTTCGTGGGGTCGGTACTACCTACACCTTC.